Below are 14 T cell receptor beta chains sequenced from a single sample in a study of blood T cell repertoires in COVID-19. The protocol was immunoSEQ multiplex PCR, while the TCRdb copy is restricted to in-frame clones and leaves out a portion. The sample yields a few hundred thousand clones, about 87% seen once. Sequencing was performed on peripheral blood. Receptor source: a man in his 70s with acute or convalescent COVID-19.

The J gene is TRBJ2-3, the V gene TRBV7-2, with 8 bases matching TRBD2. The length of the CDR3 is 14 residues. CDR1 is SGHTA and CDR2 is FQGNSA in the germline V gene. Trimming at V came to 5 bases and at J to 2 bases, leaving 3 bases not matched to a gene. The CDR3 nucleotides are TGTGCCAGCAGCAGCGGGAGTGTCACAGATACGCAGTATTTT. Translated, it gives CASSSGSVTDTQYF.

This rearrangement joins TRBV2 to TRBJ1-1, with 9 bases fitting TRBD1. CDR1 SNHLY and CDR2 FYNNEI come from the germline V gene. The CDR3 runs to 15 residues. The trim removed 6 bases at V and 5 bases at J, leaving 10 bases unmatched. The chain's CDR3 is CASSTRDRAGTEAFF. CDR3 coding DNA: TGTGCCAGCAGCACTCGGGACAGGGCCGGTACTGAAGCTTTCTTT.

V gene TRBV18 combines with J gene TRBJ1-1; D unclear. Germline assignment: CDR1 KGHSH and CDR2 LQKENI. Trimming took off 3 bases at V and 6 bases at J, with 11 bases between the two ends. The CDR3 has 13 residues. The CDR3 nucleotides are TGTGCCAGCTCACCTATTCGGAGCCCTGAAGCTTTCTTT. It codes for CASSPIRSPEAFF.

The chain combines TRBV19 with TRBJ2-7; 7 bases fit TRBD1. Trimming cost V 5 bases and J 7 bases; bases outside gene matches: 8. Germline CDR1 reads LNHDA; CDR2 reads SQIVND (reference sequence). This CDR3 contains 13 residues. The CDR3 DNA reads TGTGCCAGTAGTCCACGACAGGGTTGGGAGCAGTACTTC. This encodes CASSPRQGWEQYF. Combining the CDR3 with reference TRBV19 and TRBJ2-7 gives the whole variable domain DGGITQSPKYLFRKEGQNVTLSCEQNLNHDAMYWYRQDPGQGLRLIYYSQIVNDFQKGDIAEGYSVSREKKESFPLTVTSAQKNPTAFYLCASSPRQGWEQYFGPGTRLTVT.

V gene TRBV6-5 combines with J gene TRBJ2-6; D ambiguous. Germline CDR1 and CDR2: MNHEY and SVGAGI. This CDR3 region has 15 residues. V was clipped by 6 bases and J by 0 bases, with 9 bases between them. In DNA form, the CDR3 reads TGTGCCAGCAGGACGTCGGGCTCTGGGGCCAACGTCCTGACTTTC. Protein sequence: CASRTSGSGANVLTF.

CDR3 sequence reads: CASSLPPRLAHSYNEQFF. In DNA, the CDR3 is TGCGCCAGCAGTCTTCCGCCTAGGCTAGCACACTCCTACAATGAGCAGTTCTTC. The rearrangement joins TRBV23-1 to TRBJ2-1; perhaps TRBD2 as D (5 bases). TRBV23-1 belongs to the ORF category, with a function that is uncertain. Trimming pared 4 bases from V and 0 bases from J, leaving 19 bases between. This CDR3 comprises 18 residues.

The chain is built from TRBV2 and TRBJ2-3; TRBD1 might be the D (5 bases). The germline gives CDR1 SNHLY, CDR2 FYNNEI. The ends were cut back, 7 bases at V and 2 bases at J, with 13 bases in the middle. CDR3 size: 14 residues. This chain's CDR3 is CASTLGLHTDTQYF. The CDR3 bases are TGTGCCAGCACCCTGGGGCTCCACACAGATACGCAGTATTTT.

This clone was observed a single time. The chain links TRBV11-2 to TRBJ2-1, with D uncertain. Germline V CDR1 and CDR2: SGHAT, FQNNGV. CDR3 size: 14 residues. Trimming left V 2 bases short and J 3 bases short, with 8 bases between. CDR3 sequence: CASSLFQDYNEQFF. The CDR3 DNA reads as TGTGCCAGCAGCTTATTTCAGGACTACAATGAGCAGTTCTTC.

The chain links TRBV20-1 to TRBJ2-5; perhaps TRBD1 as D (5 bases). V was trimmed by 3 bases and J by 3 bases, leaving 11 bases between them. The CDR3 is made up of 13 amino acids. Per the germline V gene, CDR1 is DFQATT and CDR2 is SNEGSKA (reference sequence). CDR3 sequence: CSASNRREETQYF. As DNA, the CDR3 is TGCAGTGCTAGTAATCGCAGGGAAGAGACCCAGTACTTC.

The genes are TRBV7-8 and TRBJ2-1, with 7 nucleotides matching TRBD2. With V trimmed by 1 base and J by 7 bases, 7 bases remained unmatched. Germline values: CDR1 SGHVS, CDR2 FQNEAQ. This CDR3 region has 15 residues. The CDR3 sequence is CASSLDLAVGNEQFF. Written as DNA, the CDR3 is TGTGCCAGCAGCTTAGATCTAGCGGTAGGAAATGAGCAGTTCTTC.

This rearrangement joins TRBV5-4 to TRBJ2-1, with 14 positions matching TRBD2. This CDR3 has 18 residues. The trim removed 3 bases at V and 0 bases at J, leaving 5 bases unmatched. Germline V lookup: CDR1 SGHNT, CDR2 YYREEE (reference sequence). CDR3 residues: CASSSLGTSGSSYNEQFF. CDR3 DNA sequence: TGTGCCAGCAGCTCGCTAGGGACTAGCGGGAGCTCCTACAATGAGCAGTTCTTC.

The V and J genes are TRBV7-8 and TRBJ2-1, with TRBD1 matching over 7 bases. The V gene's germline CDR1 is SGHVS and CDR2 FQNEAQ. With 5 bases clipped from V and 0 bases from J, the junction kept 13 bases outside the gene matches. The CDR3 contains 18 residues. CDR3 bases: TGTGCCAGCAGCCCGAAACGGACAGGCCGAAGCTCCTACAATGAGCAGTTCTTC. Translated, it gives CASSPKRTGRSSYNEQFF.

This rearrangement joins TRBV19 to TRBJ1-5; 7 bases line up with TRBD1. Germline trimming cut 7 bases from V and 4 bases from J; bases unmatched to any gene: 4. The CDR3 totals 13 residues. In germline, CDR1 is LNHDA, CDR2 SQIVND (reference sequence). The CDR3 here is CASTTTGNQPQHF. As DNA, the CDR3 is TGTGCCAGTACCACGACAGGGAATCAGCCCCAGCATTTT. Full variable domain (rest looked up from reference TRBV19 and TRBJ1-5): DGGITQSPKYLFRKEGQNVTLSCEQNLNHDAMYWYRQDPGQGLRLIYYSQIVNDFQKGDIAEGYSVSREKKESFPLTVTSAQKNPTAFYLCASTTTGNQPQHFGDGTRLSIL.

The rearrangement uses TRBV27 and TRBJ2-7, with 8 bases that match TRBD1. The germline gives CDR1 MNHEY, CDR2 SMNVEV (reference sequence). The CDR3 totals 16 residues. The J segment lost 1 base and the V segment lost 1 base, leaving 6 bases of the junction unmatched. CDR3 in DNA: TGTGCCAGCAGTTTATACGGCACAGGGGGTTCCTACGAGCAGTACTTC. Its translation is CASSLYGTGGSYEQYF.